The entry below gives a single TCR beta chain sequence along with its context. Antigen specificity is unknown. This CDR3 comprises 12 residues. From germline, CDR1 is SGHRS and CDR2 YFSETQ. Trimming shortened V by 4 bases and J by 7 bases, and 11 bases separated the two germline ends. Time point meaning: week 23, last vaccination. Every single dose of the vaccine, 300 ug of mutant IDH1 20-mer peptide, came with topical imiquimod. The data belong to a study of a mutant IDH1 vaccine in newly diagnosed glioma. Study context: Commencement of vaccination occurred 4-6 weeks following radiotherapy alone, or concurrently with temozolomide cycles.

Study-wide results and caveats: Among all patients, vaccine-induced immune responses occurred in about 93%. Changes in the top peripheral T cell clonotypes seemingly had no bearing on pseudoprogression.

Sequencing used immunoSEQ multiplex PCR; TCRdb keeps in-frame clones, though not all of them. The sample lists tens of thousands of clones, roughly three quarters occurring once. Sequencing was performed on PBMCs, taken from a glioma patient whose treatment included an IDH1 peptide vaccine. The genes are TRBV5-1 and TRBJ1-1; D might be TRBD1 (5 bases). The TCR was taken from a woman aged 40 to 49 with glioma. Some clones in this sample may be carry-over from other donors' samples. CDR3 DNA: TGCGCCAGCAGCCCACAGCAGGGTGAAGCTTTCTTT. It yields the protein CASSPQQGEAFF.